The rows below give T cell receptor beta chains drawn from one sample of a study of blood T cell repertoires in COVID-19. Using immunoSEQ multiplex PCR, the repertoire was profiled, and TCRdb retains in-frame clones only, with some absent. The sample includes 90,000 or so clones, 86% of them seen just once. Sequenced: peripheral blood. Source of these receptors: an elderly man with active or convalescent COVID-19. Each CDR3 is given with its conserved first and last residue. The D gene is left open where the match is weak. Expanded clones are given a class, and other clones once, few, many or no size at all.

TRBJ1-1 TRBV27 few TRBD1 CASSSTGGQKAFF
TRBJ2-1 TRBV7-2 once TRBD2 CASSLVGGSVYNEQFF
TRBJ1-1 TRBV19 . TRBD1 CASREDRVLFTEAFF
TRBJ1-6 TRBV2 . . CASSQESPTGANSPLHF
TRBJ2-7 TRBV7-2 . TRBD1 CASSLFSGGREQYF
TRBJ2-1 TRBV9 . TRBD2 CASSVGGTSGDNEQFF
TRBJ1-2 TRBV7-2 . TRBD1 CASSFWGQNYGYTF
TRBJ1-5 TRBV29-1 . TRBD1 CSVGQGSDSNQPQHF
TRBJ1-6 TRBV7-2 . TRBD1 CASSLGTGANNSPLHF
TRBJ2-1 TRBV5-1 . . CASSLGLANEQFF
TRBJ2-3 TRBV4-2 . . CASSQAASGRGDTQYF
TRBJ1-2 TRBV6-1 . . CASSESPGLQGYGYTF
TRBJ2-1 TRBV24-1 . TRBD2 CATSDPGTSGIEQFF
TRBJ2-7 TRBV28 . TRBD1 CASSPPGTGDEQYF
TRBJ1-6 TRBV5-6 once . CASSRRDTLSPLHF
TRBJ1-4 TRBV19 . . CASSINAGRNEKLFF
TRBJ2-5 TRBV7-9 . TRBD2 CASSPGGRETQYF
TRBJ1-2 TRBV7-9 . . CASSLVAAGNGYGYTF
TRBJ2-3 TRBV5-1 . . CASSLAGTDTQYF
TRBJ2-1 TRBV19 . . CASSILANEQFF
TRBJ2-1 TRBV4-3 once . CASSQEGESDEQFF
TRBJ1-1 TRBV10-3 . TRBD1 CASNSGFFRGQGSTEAFF
TRBJ1-3 TRBV30 few TRBD1 CAWSRDRGNTIYF
TRBJ1-1 TRBV9 . . CASSDRVDTEAFF
TRBJ1-1 TRBV10-3 . . CAIGAVNTEAFF
TRBJ2-7 TRBV19 . TRBD1 CASRQQGDEQYF
TRBJ2-1 TRBV5-1 . TRBD2 CASSSPAGVSYNEQFF
TRBJ2-1 TRBV30 . TRBD2 CAWSASGGTQFF
TRBJ2-7 TRBV5-1 . TRBD1 CASSEQGALASEQYF
TRBJ2-7 TRBV6-5 . TRBD1 CASSNTGEEQYF
TRBJ2-1 TRBV2 . . CASSRSLAPNEQFF
TRBJ1-1 TRBV7-7 . . CASSLDRNTEAFF